Presented here are 27 T cell receptor beta chains from one specimen sequenced in a study of cytomegalovirus exposure and HLA in healthy donors. In the PCR, 60 Vbeta and 13 Jbeta primers were used. Here immunoSEQ multiplex PCR was the method, and the copy in TCRdb shows in-frame clones only, minus some. The sample carries approximately 180,000 clones, 70% to 85% recorded once. The sample comprised PBMCs. These receptors were obtained from a woman aged 25 to 39 in good health and CMV-seropositive.

The chain is built from TRBV5-1 and TRBJ1-1; D ambiguous. Per the germline V gene, CDR1 is SGHRS and CDR2 is YFSETQ. Trimming cost V 0 bases and J 0 bases, with 12 bases left between them. The CDR3 runs 16 residues. CDR3 amino acids: CASSLDPGRMNTEAFF. CDR3 DNA: TGCGCCAGCAGCTTGGATCCAGGCCGGATGAACACTGAAGCTTTCTTT.

This clone was detected only a few times. This chain uses TRBV6-1 with TRBJ1-4; 10 bases line up with TRBD1. Germline CDR1 reads MNHNS; CDR2 reads SASEGT. CDR3 size: 16 residues. J lost 6 bases, V lost 1 base, and 5 bases had no gene match. DNA for the CDR3: TGTGCCAGCAGTGAAGGGGGGGGGACAGGGGATGAAAAACTGTTTTTT. It yields the protein CASSEGGGTGDEKLFF.

The chain has TRBV27 and TRBJ1-2, with D possibly being TRBD1 (6 bases). This CDR3 comprises 15 residues. The V gene's germline CDR1 is MNHEY and CDR2 SMNVEV (reference sequence). V was shortened by 3 bases and J by 5 bases, with 16 bases between the two germline ends. CDR3 nucleotide sequence: TGTGCCAGCAGTTTGACCTTGGCAGGGGATTATGGCTACACCTTC. The encoded protein is CASSLTLAGDYGYTF.

This clone has a single count. Other DNA sequences of this sample code for an identical CDR3. The genes are TRBV6-5 and TRBJ1-5, with unresolved D. Trimming shortened V by 5 bases and J by 4 bases, and 12 bases separated the two germline ends. Germline V gives CDR1 MNHEY, CDR2 SVGAGI. CDR3 length: 14 residues. The CDR3: CASSSGLGNQPQHF. In nucleotides, the CDR3 is TGTGCCAGCAGTAGCGGCTTGGGAAATCAGCCCCAGCATTTT.

The rearrangement uses TRBV30 and TRBJ2-2; a possible D gene is TRBD2 (6 bases). Trimming took 4 bases from V and 5 from J, leaving 17 bases between them. CDR3 size: 15 residues. Germline V gives CDR1 GTSNPN, CDR2 SVGIG (reference sequence). The CDR3 DNA reads as TGTGCCTGGACCTCACCCGGGGGTTGGACCGGGGAGCTGTTTTTT. It yields the protein CAWTSPGGWTGELFF.

The DNA of the CDR3 is TGTGCCATCAGACAGATTAGCTCTGGAAACACCATATATTTT. Residues: CAIRQISSGNTIYF. The chain links TRBV10-3 to TRBJ1-3; D is unresolved. CDR3 length equals 14 residues. V lost 6 bases, J lost 0 bases, and 9 bases lay in between. The germline V gene encodes CDR1 ENHRY and CDR2 SYGVKD.

V is TRBV6-5 and J is TRBJ2-7; possibly TRBD2 for D (7 bases). Per the germline V gene, CDR1 is MNHEY and CDR2 is SVGAGI. There are 15 residues in the CDR3. Deletions cut 0 bases from V and 3 bases from J, with 12 bases between. Written as DNA, the CDR3 is TGTGCCAGCAGTTACTCTTCGGGGGGCGGCTACGAGCAGTACTTC. Amino acids: CASSYSSGGGYEQYF.

The gene calls are TRBV19 and TRBJ2-1; perhaps TRBD2 as D (6 bases). The CDR3 is 12 amino acids. With 3 bases removed from V and 8 bases from J, the gap between germline ends came to 8 bases. Germline CDR1 is LNHDA and CDR2 is SQIVND (reference sequence). This CDR3 is CASSIGEDEQFF. The CDR3, as DNA: TGTGCCAGTAGTATTGGGGAGGATGAGCAGTTCTTC. Full variable domain (missing parts from reference TRBV19 and TRBJ2-1): DGGITQSPKYLFRKEGQNVTLSCEQNLNHDAMYWYRQDPGQGLRLIYYSQIVNDFQKGDIAEGYSVSREKKESFPLTVTSAQKNPTAFYLCASSIGEDEQFFGPGTRLTVL.

This chain uses TRBV14 with TRBJ1-1, with a tentative D call TRBD1 (5 bases). Deletions cut 3 bases from V and 5 bases from J, with 13 bases between. This CDR3 contains 14 residues. The germline V gene has CDR1 SGHDN and CDR2 FVKESK. The CDR3 loop reads CASSHARDITEAFF. DNA for the CDR3: TGTGCCAGCAGCCACGCCAGGGATATAACTGAAGCTTTCTTT.

J is TRBJ1-2 and V is TRBV11-2; tentatively, D is TRBD1 (6 bases). Germline V gene lookup returns CDR1 SGHAT and CDR2 FQNNGV. V was clipped by 0 bases and J by 8 bases, with 10 bases between them. This CDR3 contains 13 residues. The CDR3 DNA is TGTGCCAGCAGCTTAGAGGGGGGGCGCGGCTACACCTTC. Translated, it gives CASSLEGGRGYTF.

The chain recombines TRBV7-2 with TRBJ2-1; TRBD2 aligns across 8 bases. This CDR3 region has 17 residues. The J segment lost 3 bases and the V segment lost 0 bases, leaving 7 bases of the junction unmatched. The germline gives CDR1 SGHTA, CDR2 FQGNSA. CDR3 nucleotides: TGTGCCAGCAGCTTAGCGCGAAGCGGGGGTTACTACAATGAGCAGTTCTTC. This encodes CASSLARSGGYYNEQFF.

J is TRBJ2-7 and V is TRBV4-1; D perhaps matches TRBD1 (5 bases). This CDR3 is built from 14 residues. Trimming took 1 base from V and 4 from J, leaving 11 bases between them. The germline CDR1 and CDR2 sequences are MGHRA and YSYEKL. CDR3 nucleotide sequence: TGCGCCAGCAGCCAAGGACCTCAGGGTTACGAGCAGTACTTC. Translation gives CASSQGPQGYEQYF.

This chain links TRBV7-2 with TRBJ2-2; TRBD2 might be the D (6 bases). The CDR3 is 16 residues long. Germline loops: CDR1 SGHTA, CDR2 FQGNSA. V gave up 7 bases and J gave up 5 bases, with 20 bases separating them. The CDR3 region is CASTVEGGVWTGELFF. The CDR3 DNA sequence: TGTGCCAGCACCGTCGAGGGAGGCGTTTGGACCGGGGAGCTGTTTTTT.

This rearrangement joins TRBV4-1 to TRBJ2-1; weak D call: TRBD2 (6 bases). V was trimmed by 0 bases and J by 10 bases, leaving 22 bases between them. CDR3 size: 17 residues. CDR1 and CDR2 from the germline V gene are MGHRA and YSYEKL. The chain's CDR3 is CASSQDEMGGPKEEQFF. CDR3 coding DNA: TGCGCCAGCAGCCAAGATGAGATGGGAGGTCCAAAGGAGGAGCAGTTCTTC.

V usage is TRBV2 and J usage is TRBJ1-2; no firm D call. The germline V gene encodes CDR1 SNHLY and CDR2 FYNNEI. This CDR3 has 13 residues. V was pared by 6 bases and J by 6 bases, with 14 bases between. CDR3 DNA: TGTGCCAGCAGGGGCCTGTACCCAGATGGCTACACCTTC. This translates into CASRGLYPDGYTF.

The chain has TRBV30 and TRBJ1-5; the match to TRBD1 covers 9 bases. J gave up 2 bases and V 5 bases, and 7 bases lay outside the gene matches. The CDR3 totals 15 residues. The germline CDR1 and CDR2 sequences are GTSNPN and SVGIG (reference sequence). Here the CDR3 DNA reads TGTGCCTGGGATACAGGGGGCACGGGCAATCAGCCCCAGCATTTT. Residues: CAWDTGGTGNQPQHF.

The chain recombines TRBV5-8 with TRBJ1-5; 12 positions match TRBD1. V gave up 5 bases and J gave up 5 bases; unmatched junction bases: 5. The CDR3 loop spans 15 amino acids. Germline V gene lookup returns CDR1 SGHTS and CDR2 YDEGEE. As DNA, the CDR3 is TGTGCCAGCAGTACCGGGACAGGGGGCGATCAGCCCCAGCATTTT. Protein sequence: CASSTGTGGDQPQHF.

For the CDR3, the DNA is TGTGCCAGCAGCTTGAGGTTGCTAGCGGTCGAGCAGTACTTC. Its protein product is CASSLRLLAVEQYF. The V gene is TRBV5-6, the J gene TRBJ2-7, with TRBD2 matching 7 bases. This CDR3 is 14 amino acids long. The germline V gene encodes CDR1 SGHDT and CDR2 YYEEEE. The J segment lost 6 bases and the V segment lost 1 base, leaving 7 bases of the junction unmatched.

The rearrangement joins TRBV5-6 to TRBJ2-7; 10 bases are shared with TRBD2. Germline CDR1 is SGHDT and CDR2 is YYEEEE. CDR3 length: 15 amino acids. V was clipped by 0 bases and J by 3 bases; unmatched bases: 3. CDR3 sequence reads: CASSLGLAGVYEQYF. The DNA for the CDR3 is TGTGCCAGCAGCTTGGGTCTAGCGGGAGTCTACGAGCAGTACTTC.

The chain joins TRBV6-6 to TRBJ1-1; D unresolved. The length of the CDR3 is 14 residues. V lost 5 bases to trimming and J lost 6 bases, with 16 bases between them. Per germline, CDR1 MNHNY and CDR2 SVGAGI (reference sequence). For the CDR3, the DNA is TGTGCCAGCAGTGTATCAGGCCCCTGGGCTGAAGCTTTCTTT. Translating it yields CASSVSGPWAEAFF.

The chain carries TRBV28 and TRBJ1-1; D not certain. Germline V gives CDR1 MDHEN, CDR2 SYDVKM. V lost 4 bases, J lost 3 bases, and 18 bases lay in between. The CDR3 is made up of 16 amino acids. This CDR3 reads CASSSKARFRYTEAFF. The CDR3 nucleotides read TGTGCCAGCAGTTCAAAAGCTCGGTTCCGGTACACTGAAGCTTTCTTT. The full variable domain, completed using reference TRBV28 and TRBJ1-1, is DVKVTQSSRYLVKRTGEKVFLECVQDMDHENMFWYRQDPGLGLRLIYFSYDVKMKEKGDIPEGYSVSREKKERFSLILESASTNQTSMYLCASSSKARFRYTEAFFGQGTRLTVV.

The rearrangement links TRBV6-1 to TRBJ2-6; the match to TRBD1 covers 9 bases. The CDR3 runs to 15 residues. Germline V gene sequence: CDR1 MNHNS, CDR2 SASEGT. The V segment lost 8 bases and the J segment 1 base; nucleotides outside the gene matches: 3. Written as DNA, the CDR3 is TGTGCCAGCGGACAGGGGAGATCTGGGGCCAACGTCCTGACTTTC. It yields the protein CASGQGRSGANVLTF.

The chain employs TRBV18 and TRBJ1-2, with D maybe TRBD1 (6 bases). The germline V and J ends were trimmed by 6 bases and 6 bases, with 11 bases remaining between them. Per germline, CDR1 KGHSH and CDR2 LQKENI. This CDR3 spans 12 amino acids. CDR3: CASSYSGDGYTF. CDR3 in DNA: TGTGCCAGCTCGTATTCAGGGGATGGCTACACCTTC.

This sequence joins TRBV28 and TRBJ2-2, with D uncertain. CDR3 length: 13 residues. V was clipped by 2 bases and J by 8 bases, with 9 bases between them. Germline V gene lookup returns CDR1 MDHEN and CDR2 SYDVKM. The CDR3 coding sequence is TGTGCCAGCAGTTTAGAAGAGGAAGGGGAGCTGTTTTTT. It codes for CASSLEEEGELFF.

The chain is built from TRBV7-9 and TRBJ2-3, with D perhaps TRBD2 (6 bases). This CDR3 region has 14 residues. Germline V gives CDR1 SEHNR, CDR2 FQNEAQ (reference sequence). V was shortened by 5 bases and J by 4 bases, with 13 bases between the two germline ends. CDR3 bases: TGTGCCAGCAGCCTTAGACTAGGCGCAGATACGCAGTATTTT. As protein: CASSLRLGADTQYF.

This chain uses TRBV4-1 with TRBJ2-5; D remains unclear. The V gene lost 0 bases and the J gene lost 1 base, with 12 bases spanning the gap. This CDR3 contains 16 residues. CDR1 and CDR2 from the germline V gene are MGHRA and YSYEKL. The CDR3 loop is CASSQDRYGFQETQYF. As DNA, the CDR3 is TGCGCCAGCAGCCAAGATCGGTACGGGTTCCAAGAGACCCAGTACTTC.

The V call is TRBV27, the J call TRBJ2-5; 11 positions agree with TRBD2. V shed 2 bases and J 4 bases; nucleotides not matched to a gene: 3. This CDR3 has 15 residues. The germline gives CDR1 MNHEY, CDR2 SMNVEV (reference sequence). In nucleotides, the CDR3 is TGTGCCAGCAGTTTAGGCGGACTAGCGGGAGAGACCCAGTACTTC. It codes for CASSLGGLAGETQYF.